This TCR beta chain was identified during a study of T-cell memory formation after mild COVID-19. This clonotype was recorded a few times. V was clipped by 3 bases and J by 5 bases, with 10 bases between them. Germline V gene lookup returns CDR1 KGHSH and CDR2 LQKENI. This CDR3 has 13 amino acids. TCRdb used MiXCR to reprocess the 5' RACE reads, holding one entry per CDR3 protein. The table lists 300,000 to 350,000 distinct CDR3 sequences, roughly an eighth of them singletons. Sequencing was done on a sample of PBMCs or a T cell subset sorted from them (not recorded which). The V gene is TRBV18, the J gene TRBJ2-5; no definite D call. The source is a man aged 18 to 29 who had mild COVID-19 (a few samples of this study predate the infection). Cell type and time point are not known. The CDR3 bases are TGTGCCAGCTCACCTCAGGCCGAGGAGACCCAGTACTTC. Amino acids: CASSPQAEETQYF.